This section outlines one TCR beta chain sequence together with its context. V lost 9 bases to trimming and J lost 1 base, with 16 bases between them. CDR3 length: 15 amino acids. Germline CDR1 and CDR2: SGHNT and YYREEE (reference sequence). The data are from a study of cytomegalovirus exposure and HLA in healthy donors. The protocol was immunoSEQ multiplex PCR, while the TCRdb copy is restricted to in-frame clones and leaves out a portion. In the table there are 150,000 to 250,000 clones, 80% to 90% of which are singletons. J is TRBJ2-2 and V is TRBV5-4; D might be TRBD2 (5 bases). This clonotype originated in a woman younger than 45 in good health and CMV-seronegative. The material sequenced was PBMCs. CDR3 DNA sequence: TGTGCCACTCATGGGGAGTGGTTGAACACCGGGGAGCTGTTTTTT. It yields the protein CATHGEWLNTGELFF. Full variable domain (rest looked up from reference TRBV5-4 and TRBJ2-2): ETGVTQSPTHLIKTRGQQVTLRCSSQSGHNTVSWYQQALGQGPQFIFQYYREEENGRGNFPPRFSGLQFPNYSSELNVNALELDDSALYLCATHGEWLNTGELFFGEGSRLTVL.